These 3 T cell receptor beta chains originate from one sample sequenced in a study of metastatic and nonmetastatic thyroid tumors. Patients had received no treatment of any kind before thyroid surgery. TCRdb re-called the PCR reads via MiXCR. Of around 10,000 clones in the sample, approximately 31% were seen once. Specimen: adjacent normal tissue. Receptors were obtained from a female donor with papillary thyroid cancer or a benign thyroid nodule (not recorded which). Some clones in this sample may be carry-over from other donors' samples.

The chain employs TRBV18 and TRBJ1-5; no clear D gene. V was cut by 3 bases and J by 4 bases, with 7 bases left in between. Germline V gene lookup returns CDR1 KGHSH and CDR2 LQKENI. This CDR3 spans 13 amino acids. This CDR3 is CASSPQWNQPQHF. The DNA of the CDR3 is TGTGCCAGCTCACCCCAATGGAATCAGCCCCAGCATTTT. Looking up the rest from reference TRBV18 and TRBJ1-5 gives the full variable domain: NAGVMQNPRHLVRRRGQEARLRCSPMKGHSHVYWYRQLPEEGLKFMVYLQKENIIDESGMPKERFSAEFPKEGPSILRIQQVVRGDSAAYFCASSPQWNQPQHFGDGTRLSIL.

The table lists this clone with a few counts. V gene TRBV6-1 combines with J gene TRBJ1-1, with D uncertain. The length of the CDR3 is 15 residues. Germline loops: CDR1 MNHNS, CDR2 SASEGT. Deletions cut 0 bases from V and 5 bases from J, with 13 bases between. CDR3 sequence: CASSEAQSLRTEAFF. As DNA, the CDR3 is TGTGCCAGCAGTGAAGCTCAGAGTCTACGGACTGAAGCTTTCTTT.

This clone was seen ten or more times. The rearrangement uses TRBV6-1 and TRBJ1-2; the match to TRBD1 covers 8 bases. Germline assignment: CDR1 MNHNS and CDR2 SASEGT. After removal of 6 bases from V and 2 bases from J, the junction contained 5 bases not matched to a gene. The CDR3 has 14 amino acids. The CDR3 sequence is CASRPGQENYGYTF. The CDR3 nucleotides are TGTGCCAGCAGACCGGGACAGGAAAACTATGGCTACACCTTC.